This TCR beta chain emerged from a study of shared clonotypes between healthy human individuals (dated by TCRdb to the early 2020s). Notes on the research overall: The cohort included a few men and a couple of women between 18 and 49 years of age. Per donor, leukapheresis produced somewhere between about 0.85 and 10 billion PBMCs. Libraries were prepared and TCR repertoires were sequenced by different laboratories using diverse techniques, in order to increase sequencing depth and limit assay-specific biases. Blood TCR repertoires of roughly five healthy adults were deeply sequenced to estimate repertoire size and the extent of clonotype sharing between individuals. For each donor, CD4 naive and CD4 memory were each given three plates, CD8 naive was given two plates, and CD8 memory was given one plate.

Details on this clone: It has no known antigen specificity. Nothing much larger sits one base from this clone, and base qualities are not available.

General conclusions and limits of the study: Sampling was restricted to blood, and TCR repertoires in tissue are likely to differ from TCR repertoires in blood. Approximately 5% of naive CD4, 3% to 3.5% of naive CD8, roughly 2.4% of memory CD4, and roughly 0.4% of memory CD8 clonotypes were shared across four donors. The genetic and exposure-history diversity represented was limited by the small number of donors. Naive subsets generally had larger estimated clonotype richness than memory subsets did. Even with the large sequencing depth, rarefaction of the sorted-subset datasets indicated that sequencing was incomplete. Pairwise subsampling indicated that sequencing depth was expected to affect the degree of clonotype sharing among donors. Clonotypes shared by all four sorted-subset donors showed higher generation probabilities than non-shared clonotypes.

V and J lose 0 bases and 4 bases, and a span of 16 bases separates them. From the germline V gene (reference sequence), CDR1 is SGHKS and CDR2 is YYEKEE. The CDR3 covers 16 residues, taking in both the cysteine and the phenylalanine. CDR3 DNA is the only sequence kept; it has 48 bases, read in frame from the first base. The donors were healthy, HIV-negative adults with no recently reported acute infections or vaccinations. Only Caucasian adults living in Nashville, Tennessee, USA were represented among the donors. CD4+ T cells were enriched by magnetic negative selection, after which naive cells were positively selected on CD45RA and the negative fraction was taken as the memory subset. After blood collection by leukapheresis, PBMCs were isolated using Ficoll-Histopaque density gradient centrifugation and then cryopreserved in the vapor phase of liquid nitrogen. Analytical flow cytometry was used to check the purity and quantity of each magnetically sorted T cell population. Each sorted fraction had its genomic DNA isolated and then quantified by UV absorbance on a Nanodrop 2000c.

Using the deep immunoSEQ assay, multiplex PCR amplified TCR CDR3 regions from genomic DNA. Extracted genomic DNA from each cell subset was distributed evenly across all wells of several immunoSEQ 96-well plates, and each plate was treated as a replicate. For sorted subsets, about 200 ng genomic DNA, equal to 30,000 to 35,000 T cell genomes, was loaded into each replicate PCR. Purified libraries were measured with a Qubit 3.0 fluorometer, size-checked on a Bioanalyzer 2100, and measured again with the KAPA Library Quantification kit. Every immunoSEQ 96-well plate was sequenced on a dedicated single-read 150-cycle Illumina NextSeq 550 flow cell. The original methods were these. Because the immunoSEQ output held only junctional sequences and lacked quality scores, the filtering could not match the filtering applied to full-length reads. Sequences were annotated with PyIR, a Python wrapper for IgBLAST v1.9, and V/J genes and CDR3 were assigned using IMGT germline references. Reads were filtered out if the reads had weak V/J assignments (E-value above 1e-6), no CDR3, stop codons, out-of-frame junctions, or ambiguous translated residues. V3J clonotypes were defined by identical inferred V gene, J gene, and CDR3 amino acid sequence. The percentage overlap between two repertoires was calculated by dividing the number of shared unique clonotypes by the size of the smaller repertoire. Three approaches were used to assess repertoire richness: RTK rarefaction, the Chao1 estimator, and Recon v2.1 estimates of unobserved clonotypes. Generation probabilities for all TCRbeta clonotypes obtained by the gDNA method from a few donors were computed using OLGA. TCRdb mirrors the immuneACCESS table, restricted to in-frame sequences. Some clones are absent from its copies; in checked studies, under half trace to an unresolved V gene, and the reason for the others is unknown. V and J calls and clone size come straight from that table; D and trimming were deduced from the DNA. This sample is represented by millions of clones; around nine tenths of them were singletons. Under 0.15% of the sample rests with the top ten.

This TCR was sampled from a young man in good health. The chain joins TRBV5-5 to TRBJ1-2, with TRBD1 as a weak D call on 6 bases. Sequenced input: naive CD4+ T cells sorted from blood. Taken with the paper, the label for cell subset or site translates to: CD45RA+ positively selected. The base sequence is TGTGCCAGCAGCTTGGACCCCACAGGGTTGGGCTATGGCTACACCTTC. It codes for CASSLDPTGLGYGYTF.